This T cell receptor (beta chain) was sequenced in a study of immune cell composition in non-small cell lung cancer. Study-wide context: Most cases were lung adenocarcinoma or squamous cell carcinoma. Study-level points and caveats: Lung adenocarcinomas had lower top 10 clone scores and clonality than squamous tumours. Smoking pack-years did not significantly correlate with tumour TCR-beta clonality. Clones >0.5% enriched in tumour were rarer in adenocarcinoma (roughly 35%) than squamous (about 80%).

Method: immunoSEQ multiplex PCR; TCRdb's copy keeps in-frame clones and lacks some. Seen here are roughly 3,200 clones, 70% to 85% observed once, and the top ten hold approximately 40%. This clone was detected only a few times. Its target is unknown. Per the germline V gene, CDR1 is KGHSH and CDR2 is LQKENI. V dropped 4 bases and J dropped 5 bases, with 9 bases sitting between them. The CDR3 has 13 residues. Sequenced material: lung tumor tissue. The chain employs TRBV18 and TRBJ1-5; D is uncertain. This TCR was sampled from a human donor with non-small cell lung cancer. CDR3 residues: CASSLDQDQPQHF. CDR3 nucleotide sequence: TGTGCCAGCTCACTCGACCAGGATCAGCCCCAGCATTTT.